This T cell receptor beta chain comes out of a study of T cell changes during pregnancy in multiple sclerosis (dated 2019 in TCRdb). Regarding the research as a whole: Changes in the T cell repertoire over the course of pregnancy were examined in this study in women with multiple sclerosis.

The germline V gene encodes CDR1 GTSNPN and CDR2 SVGIG (reference sequence). Counted from cysteine to phenylalanine, this CDR3 has 12 amino acids. Just the 36-base CDR3 DNA is kept, in frame starting at base 1. V gives up 5 bases and J gives up 1 base, and the segment between their germline ends measures 8 bases. There are a few counts of this clone. Its antigen has not been determined. The record has no base qualities; no much larger clone is one base away. Library generation was performed with the immunoSEQ multiplex PCR assay. This is the immuneACCESS table as TCRdb keeps it, with only in-frame sequences that have V and J called. A part of the clones is gone; compared with another copy, unresolved V genes explain less than half, and the rest is unexplained. This sample comprises roughly 70,000 clones, approximately 91% of them detected only once. About 2.1% of the sample is held by the ten biggest clonotypes.

This sample comprised peripheral blood, obtained in the first trimester of pregnancy. The sequence is built from TRBV30 and TRBJ1-1; the D gene cannot be named for sure. This sequence was found in a female donor with multiple sclerosis, enrolled in a pregnancy study. CDR3 protein: CAWDRENTEAFF. The sequence in DNA is TGTGCCTGGGATAGAGAGAACACTGAAGCTTTCTTT.